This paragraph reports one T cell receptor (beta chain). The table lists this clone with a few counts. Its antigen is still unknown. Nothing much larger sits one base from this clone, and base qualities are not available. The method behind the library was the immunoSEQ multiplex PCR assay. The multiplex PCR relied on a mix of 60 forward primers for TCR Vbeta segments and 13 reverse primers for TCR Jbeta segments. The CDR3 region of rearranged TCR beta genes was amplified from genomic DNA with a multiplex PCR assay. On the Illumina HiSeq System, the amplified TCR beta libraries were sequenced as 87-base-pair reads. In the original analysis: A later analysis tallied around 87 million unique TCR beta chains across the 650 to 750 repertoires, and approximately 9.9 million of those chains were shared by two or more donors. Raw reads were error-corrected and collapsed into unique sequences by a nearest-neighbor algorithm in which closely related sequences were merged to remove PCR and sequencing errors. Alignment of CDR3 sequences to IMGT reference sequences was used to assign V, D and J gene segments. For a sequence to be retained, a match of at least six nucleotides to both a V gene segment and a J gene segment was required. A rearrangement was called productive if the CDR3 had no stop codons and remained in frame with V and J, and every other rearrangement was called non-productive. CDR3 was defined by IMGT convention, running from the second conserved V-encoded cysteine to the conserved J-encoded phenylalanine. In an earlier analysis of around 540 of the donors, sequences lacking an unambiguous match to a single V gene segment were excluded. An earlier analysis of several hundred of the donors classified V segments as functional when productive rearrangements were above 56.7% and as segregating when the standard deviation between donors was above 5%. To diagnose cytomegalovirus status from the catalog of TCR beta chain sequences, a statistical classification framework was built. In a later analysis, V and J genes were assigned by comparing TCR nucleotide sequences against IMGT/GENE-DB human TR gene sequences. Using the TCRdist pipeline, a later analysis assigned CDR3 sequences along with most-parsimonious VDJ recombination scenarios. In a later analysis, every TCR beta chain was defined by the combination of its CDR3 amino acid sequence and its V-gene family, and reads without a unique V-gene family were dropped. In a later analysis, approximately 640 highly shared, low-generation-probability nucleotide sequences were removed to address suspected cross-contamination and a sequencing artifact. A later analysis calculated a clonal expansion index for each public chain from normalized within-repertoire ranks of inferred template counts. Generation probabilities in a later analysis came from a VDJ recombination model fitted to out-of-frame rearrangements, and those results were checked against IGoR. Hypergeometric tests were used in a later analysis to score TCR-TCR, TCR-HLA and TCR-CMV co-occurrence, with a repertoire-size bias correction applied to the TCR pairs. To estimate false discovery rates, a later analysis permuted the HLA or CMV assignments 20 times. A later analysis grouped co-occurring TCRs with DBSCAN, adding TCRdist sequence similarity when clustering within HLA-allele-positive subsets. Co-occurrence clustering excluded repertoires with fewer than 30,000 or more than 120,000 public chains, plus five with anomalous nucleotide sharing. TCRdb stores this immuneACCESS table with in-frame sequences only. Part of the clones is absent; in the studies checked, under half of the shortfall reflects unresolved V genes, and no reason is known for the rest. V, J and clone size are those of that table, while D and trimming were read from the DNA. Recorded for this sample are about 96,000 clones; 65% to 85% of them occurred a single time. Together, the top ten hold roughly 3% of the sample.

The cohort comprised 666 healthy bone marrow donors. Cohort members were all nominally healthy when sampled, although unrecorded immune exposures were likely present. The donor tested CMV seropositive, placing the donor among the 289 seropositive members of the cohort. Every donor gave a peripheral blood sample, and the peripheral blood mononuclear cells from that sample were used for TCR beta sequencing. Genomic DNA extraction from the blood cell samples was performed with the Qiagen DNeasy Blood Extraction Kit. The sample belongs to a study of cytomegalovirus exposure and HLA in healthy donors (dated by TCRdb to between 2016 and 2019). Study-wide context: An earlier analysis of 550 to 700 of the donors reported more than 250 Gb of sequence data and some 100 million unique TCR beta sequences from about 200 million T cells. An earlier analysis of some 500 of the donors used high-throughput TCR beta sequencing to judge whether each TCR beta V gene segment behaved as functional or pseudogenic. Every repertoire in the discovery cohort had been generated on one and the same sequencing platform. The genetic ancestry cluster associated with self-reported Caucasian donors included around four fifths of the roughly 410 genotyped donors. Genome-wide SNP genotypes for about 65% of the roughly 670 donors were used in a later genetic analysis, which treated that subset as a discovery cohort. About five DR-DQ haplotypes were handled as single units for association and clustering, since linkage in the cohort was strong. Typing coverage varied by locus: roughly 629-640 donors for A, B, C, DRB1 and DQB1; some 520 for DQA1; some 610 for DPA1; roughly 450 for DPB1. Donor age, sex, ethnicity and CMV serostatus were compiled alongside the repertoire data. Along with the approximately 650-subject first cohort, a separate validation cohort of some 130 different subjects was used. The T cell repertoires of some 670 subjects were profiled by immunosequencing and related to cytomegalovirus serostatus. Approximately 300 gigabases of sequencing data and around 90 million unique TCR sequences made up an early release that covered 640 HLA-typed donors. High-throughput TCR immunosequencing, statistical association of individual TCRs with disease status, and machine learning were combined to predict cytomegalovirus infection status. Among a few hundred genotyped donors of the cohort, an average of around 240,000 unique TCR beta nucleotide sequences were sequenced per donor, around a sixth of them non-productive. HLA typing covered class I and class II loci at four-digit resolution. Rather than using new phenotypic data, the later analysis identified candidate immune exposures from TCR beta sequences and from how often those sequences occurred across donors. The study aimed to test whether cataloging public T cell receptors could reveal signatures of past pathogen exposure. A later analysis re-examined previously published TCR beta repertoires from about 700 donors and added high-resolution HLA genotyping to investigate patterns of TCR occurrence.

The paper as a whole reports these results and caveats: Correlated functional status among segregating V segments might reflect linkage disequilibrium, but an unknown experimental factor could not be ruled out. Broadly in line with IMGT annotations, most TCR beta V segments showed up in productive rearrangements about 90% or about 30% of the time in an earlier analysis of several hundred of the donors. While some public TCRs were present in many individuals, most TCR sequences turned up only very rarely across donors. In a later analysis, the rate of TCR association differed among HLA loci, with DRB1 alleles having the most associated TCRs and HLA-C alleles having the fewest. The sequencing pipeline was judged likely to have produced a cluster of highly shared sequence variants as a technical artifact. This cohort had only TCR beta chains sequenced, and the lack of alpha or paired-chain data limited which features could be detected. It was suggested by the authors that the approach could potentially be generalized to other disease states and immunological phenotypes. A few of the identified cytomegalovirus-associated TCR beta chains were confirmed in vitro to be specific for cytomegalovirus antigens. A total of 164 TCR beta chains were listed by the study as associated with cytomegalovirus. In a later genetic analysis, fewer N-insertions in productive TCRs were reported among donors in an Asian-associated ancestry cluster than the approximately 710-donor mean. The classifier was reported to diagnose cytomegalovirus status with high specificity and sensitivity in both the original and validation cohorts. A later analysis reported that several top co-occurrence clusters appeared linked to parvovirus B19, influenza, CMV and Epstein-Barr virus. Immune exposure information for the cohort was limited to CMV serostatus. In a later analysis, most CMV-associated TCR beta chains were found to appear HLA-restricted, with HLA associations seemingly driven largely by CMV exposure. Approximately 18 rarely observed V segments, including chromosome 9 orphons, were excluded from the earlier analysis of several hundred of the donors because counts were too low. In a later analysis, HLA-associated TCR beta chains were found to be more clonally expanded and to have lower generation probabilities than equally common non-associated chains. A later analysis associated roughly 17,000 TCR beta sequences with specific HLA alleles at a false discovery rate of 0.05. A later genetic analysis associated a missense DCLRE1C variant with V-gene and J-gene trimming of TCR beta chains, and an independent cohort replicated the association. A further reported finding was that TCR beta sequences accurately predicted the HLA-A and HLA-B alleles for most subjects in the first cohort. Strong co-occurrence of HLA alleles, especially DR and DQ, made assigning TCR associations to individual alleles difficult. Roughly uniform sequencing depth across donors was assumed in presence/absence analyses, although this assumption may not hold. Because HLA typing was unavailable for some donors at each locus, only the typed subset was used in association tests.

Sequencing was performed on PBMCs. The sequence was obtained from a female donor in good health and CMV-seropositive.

The CDR3: CATSRFRVEGYTF. The base sequence is TGTGCCACCAGCAGATTCAGGGTAGAAGGCTACACCTTC. The V and J genes are TRBV15 and TRBJ1-2; matching of 5 bases hints at TRBD1 as the D gene. Per the germline V gene (reference sequence), LNHNV is the CDR1 and YYDKDF is the CDR2. The CDR3 contains 13 residues, cysteine and phenylalanine counted. Solely the CDR3 DNA is kept, with 39 bases framed from the first base. V is shortened by 2 bases, J by 8 bases, and the region joining them spans 12 bases.